Presented here are 27 T cell receptor beta chains from one specimen sequenced in a study of cytotoxic CD8 clonotypes in ibrutinib-treated CLL. Sequencing used immunoSEQ multiplex PCR; TCRdb keeps in-frame clones, though not all of them. Here the sample spans roughly 63,000 clones, approximately 62% being singletons. Source: PBMCs, taken after 12 months of ibrutinib treatment. Source of these receptors: a human donor with chronic lymphocytic leukemia.

This clone appeared a few times. The chain has TRBV5-1 and TRBJ1-6, with unresolved D. Trimming left V 3 bases short and J 12 bases short, with 13 bases between. There are 13 residues in the CDR3. The germline gives CDR1 SGHRS, CDR2 YFSETQ. CDR3 loop: CASSSMGNLPLHF. CDR3 DNA sequence: TGCGCCAGCAGCTCTATGGGGAACCTACCCCTCCACTTT.

V is TRBV27 and J is TRBJ1-1; no firm D call. The length of the CDR3 is 14 residues. The ends were cut back, 2 bases at V and 5 bases at J, with 12 bases in the middle. CDR1 is MNHEY and CDR2 is SMNVEV in the germline V gene (reference sequence). CDR3 in amino acids: CASSLGAWRTEAFF. Written as DNA, the CDR3 is TGTGCCAGCAGTTTAGGCGCCTGGAGGACTGAAGCTTTCTTT.

The chain is built from TRBV14 and TRBJ1-6, with TRBD1 matching 7 bases. This CDR3 has 15 residues. The germline V gene encodes CDR1 SGHDN and CDR2 FVKESK. The V and J ends lost 0 bases and 9 bases, in that order; junction bases with no gene match: 5. CDR3 sequence (DNA): TGTGCCAGCAGCCAAGATGGGACAGTGGTTTCACCCCTCCACTTT. This encodes CASSQDGTVVSPLHF.

The chain employs TRBV11-3 and TRBJ2-1; no firm D call. V was pared by 0 bases and J by 3 bases, with 6 bases between. The CDR3 length is 14 residues. Per the germline V gene, CDR1 is SGHNT and CDR2 is YENEEA. CDR3 protein: CASSLDMDYNEQFF. The CDR3 nucleotides are TGTGCCAGCAGCTTAGACATGGACTACAATGAGCAGTTCTTC.

The chain carries TRBV6-5 and TRBJ2-2; 7 nucleotides agree with TRBD1. The V and J ends lost 2 bases and 6 bases, in that order; junction bases with no gene match: 6. Germline CDR1 reads MNHEY; CDR2 reads SVGAGI. This CDR3 spans 15 amino acids. CDR3: CASSYGRQGAGELFF. For the CDR3, the DNA is TGTGCCAGCAGTTACGGCCGACAGGGAGCCGGGGAGCTGTTTTTT.

The rearrangement uses TRBV11-2 and TRBJ2-7, with D hard to call. The germline V gene has CDR1 SGHAT and CDR2 FQNNGV. V lost 0 bases and J lost 2, with 11 bases in between. The CDR3 totals 15 residues. CDR3 sequence: CASSLDFAVTYEQYV. CDR3 bases: TGTGCCAGCAGCTTAGATTTCGCGGTTACCTACGAGCAGTACGTC.

The chain recombines TRBV5-1 with TRBJ1-2; D may be TRBD1 (5 bases). This CDR3 has 13 amino acids. The V end was cut by 2 bases, the J end by 4 bases, with 9 bases between. The germline V gene encodes CDR1 SGHRS and CDR2 YFSETQ. The CDR3 DNA sequence: TGCGCCAGCAGCTTTGGGCAGGGCTATGGCTACACCTTC. Its translation is CASSFGQGYGYTF.

This chain uses TRBV6-5 with TRBJ2-2, with D possibly matching TRBD1 (6 bases). Trimming removed 8 bases from V and 4 bases from J, with 17 bases in between. The germline V gene has CDR1 MNHEY and CDR2 SVGAGI. The CDR3 is 15 residues long. CDR3 in DNA: TGTGCCAGCCGGGTGACAGGTCGGGGCACCGGGGAGCTGTTTTTT. Protein sequence: CASRVTGRGTGELFF.

The J gene is TRBJ2-7, the V gene TRBV2; 8 nucleotides line up with TRBD1. The J segment lost 7 bases and the V segment lost 8 bases, leaving 13 bases of the junction unmatched. Germline V gene lookup returns CDR1 SNHLY and CDR2 FYNNEI. The CDR3 is made up of 14 amino acids. As DNA, the CDR3 is TGTGCCAGCGGAGGACAGGGCCCTCTTTGGGAGCAGTACTTC. Translating gives CASGGQGPLWEQYF. The variable domain in full, completed from reference TRBV2 and TRBJ2-7, reads EPEVTQTPSHQVTQMGQEVILRCVPISNHLYFYWYRQILGQKVEFLVSFYNNEISEKSEIFDDQFSVERPDGSNFTLKIRSTKLEDSAMYFCASGGQGPLWEQYFGPGTRLTVT.

The CDR3 DNA follows: TGTGCCAGCAGCTTGGAATTTACAGCTGAACTCTCTGGGGCCAACGTCCTGACTTTC. It codes for CASSLEFTAELSGANVLTF. V usage is TRBV5-4 and J usage is TRBJ2-6; D gene unclear. Trimming pared 0 bases from V and 0 bases from J, leaving 16 bases between. The CDR3 runs to 19 residues. The germline gives CDR1 SGHNT, CDR2 YYREEE (reference sequence). Based on the CDR3 plus reference TRBV5-4 and TRBJ2-6, the full variable domain is ETGVTQSPTHLIKTRGQQVTLRCSSQSGHNTVSWYQQALGQGPQFIFQYYREEENGRGNFPPRFSGLQFPNYSSELNVNALELDDSALYLCASSLEFTAELSGANVLTFGAGSRLTVL.

This clone came up many times. The chain carries TRBV6-1 and TRBJ1-3; D unclear. This CDR3 has 15 amino acids. The germline V gene has CDR1 MNHNS and CDR2 SASEGT. The V end lost 4 bases, the J end lost 0 bases, and 10 bases lay between the germline ends. CDR3 in amino acids: CASSALVSSGNTIYF. The CDR3 nucleotides read TGTGCCAGCAGTGCCTTAGTGAGCTCTGGAAACACCATATATTTT.

The chain links TRBV6-1 to TRBJ1-2; 7 positions match TRBD1. The CDR3 is 14 amino acids. Germline lookup yields CDR1 MNHNS and CDR2 SASEGT. The trim removed 6 bases at V and 2 bases at J, leaving 6 bases unmatched. CDR3 DNA: TGTGCCAGCAGGGTATCAGGGGGGAACTATGGCTACACCTTC. Its protein is CASRVSGGNYGYTF.

This clone came up a few times. CDR3 region: CASRPGERQTNYGYTF. The CDR3 DNA reads as TGTGCCAGTAGGCCAGGGGAAAGGCAAACTAACTATGGCTACACCTTC. This chain joins TRBV19 and TRBJ1-2; maybe TRBD1 (6 bases). Germline V gives CDR1 LNHDA, CDR2 SQIVND (reference sequence). CDR3 length equals 16 residues. V lost 6 bases to trimming and J lost 0 bases, with 17 bases between them. The whole variable domain, remainder taken from reference TRBV19 and TRBJ1-2, is DGGITQSPKYLFRKEGQNVTLSCEQNLNHDAMYWYRQDPGQGLRLIYYSQIVNDFQKGDIAEGYSVSREKKESFPLTVTSAQKNPTAFYLCASRPGERQTNYGYTFGSGTRLTVV.

This CDR3 is CASSLGTSQNEKLFF. The CDR3 DNA reads as TGCGCCAGCAGCCTAGGGACCTCACAGAATGAAAAACTGTTTTTT. V usage is TRBV5-1 and J usage is TRBJ1-4, with D possibly TRBD1 on 5 matching bases. CDR1 is SGHRS and CDR2 is YFSETQ in the germline V gene. Trimming cost V 4 bases and J 5 bases, with 15 bases left between them. CDR3 length: 15 amino acids.

A few counts support this clone. This sequence joins TRBV6-5 and TRBJ2-7; D gene uncertain. The CDR3 is 14 residues long. Germline CDR1 reads MNHEY; CDR2 reads SVGAGI. With 5 bases removed from V and 6 bases from J, the gap between germline ends came to 17 bases. For the CDR3, the DNA is TGTGCCAGCAGTAAAGCCCCCGACCGCGGCGAGCAGTACTTC. Translated, it gives CASSKAPDRGEQYF.

A few counts support this clone. The chain recombines TRBV5-6 with TRBJ1-2; D is unresolved. V lost 0 bases and J 2 bases, leaving 2 bases between the germline ends. CDR1 is SGHDT and CDR2 is YYEEEE in the germline V gene. The CDR3 consists of 12 residues. CDR3 loop: CASSLANYGYTF. The DNA for the CDR3 is TGTGCCAGCAGCTTGGCCAACTATGGCTACACCTTC.

This rearrangement joins TRBV19 to TRBJ2-7, with TRBD2 matching over 11 bases. The V gene's germline CDR1 is LNHDA and CDR2 SQIVND (reference sequence). The CDR3 is 16 residues long. V lost 5 bases, J lost 5 bases, and 11 bases stayed unmatched. The CDR3 sequence is CASSVTSGSLSNEQYF. CDR3 coding DNA: TGTGCCAGTAGTGTCACTAGCGGGAGCTTAAGCAACGAGCAGTACTTC.

This clone showed up just a few times. The J gene is TRBJ2-1, the V gene TRBV5-1; D is ambiguous. CDR3 length equals 13 residues. V dropped 7 bases and J dropped 5 bases, with 13 bases sitting between them. The germline V gene encodes CDR1 SGHRS and CDR2 YFSETQ. The CDR3 loop reads CASSTRRDNEQFF. CDR3 DNA: TGCGCCAGCTCCACACGTAGAGACAATGAGCAGTTCTTC.

The chain recombines TRBV19 with TRBJ2-3; D remains unclear. Germline CDR1 is LNHDA and CDR2 is SQIVND (reference sequence). The V gene lost 0 bases and the J gene lost 0 bases, with 13 bases spanning the gap. The CDR3 contains 17 residues. The CDR3, as DNA: TGTGCCAGTAGTATAGATAGGTCTAACCCTAGCACAGATACGCAGTATTTT. Translated: CASSIDRSNPSTDTQYF.

This clone showed up many times. The chain joins TRBV18 to TRBJ2-5; D is undetermined. The CDR3 is made up of 12 amino acids. Germline CDR1 and CDR2: KGHSH and LQKENI. V was shortened by 5 bases and J by 5 bases, with 9 bases between the two germline ends. The CDR3, as DNA: TGTGCCAGCTCAGTCTTGAGTGAGACCCAGTACTTC. Protein product: CASSVLSETQYF.

In its sample, this clone was seen once. V usage is TRBV7-2 and J usage is TRBJ2-7; a possible D gene is TRBD2 (6 bases). The CDR3 consists of 18 residues. The germline CDR1 and CDR2 sequences are SGHTA and FQGNSA. Trimming stripped 3 bases from V and 0 bases from J, with 21 bases between. Here the CDR3 reads CASSFYPQRRRGSYEQYF. CDR3 nucleotides: TGTGCCAGCAGCTTCTACCCTCAGCGGCGGAGGGGCTCCTACGAGCAGTACTTC.

This rearrangement joins TRBV9 to TRBJ2-7, with D possibly being TRBD1 (6 bases). Trimming shortened V by 0 bases and J by 4 bases, and 14 bases separated the two germline ends. Germline V gives CDR1 SGDLS, CDR2 YYNGEE. CDR3 size: 15 residues. CDR3 amino acids: CASSVGGRGTYEQYF. The CDR3 DNA reads as TGTGCCAGCAGCGTAGGCGGCAGGGGAACTTACGAGCAGTACTTC. The variable domain in full, completed from reference TRBV9 and TRBJ2-7, reads DSGVTQTPKHLITATGQRVTLRCSPRSGDLSVYWYQQSLDQGLQFLIQYYNGEERAKGNILERFSAQQFPDLHSELNLSSLELGDSALYFCASSVGGRGTYEQYFGPGTRLTVT.

This clone was observed once. The chain uses TRBV21-1 and TRBJ1-1. TRBV21-1 is classified as a pseudogene. The CDR3 spans 11 residues. This chain's CDR3 is CARKGNTEAFF. Here the CDR3 DNA reads TGTGCCAGAAAGGGGAACACTGAAGCTTTCTTT.

This clone has just a few counts. The chain employs TRBV19 and TRBJ2-7, with D possibly TRBD1 on 5 matching bases. V was trimmed by 5 bases and J by 0 bases, leaving 8 bases between them. Per germline, CDR1 LNHDA and CDR2 SQIVND (reference sequence). This CDR3 comprises 13 residues. As DNA, the CDR3 is TGTGCCAGTAGTCAGGGAATCTCCTACGAGCAGTACTTC. This translates into CASSQGISYEQYF. Together with reference TRBV19 and TRBJ2-7, the CDR3 gives the full variable domain: DGGITQSPKYLFRKEGQNVTLSCEQNLNHDAMYWYRQDPGQGLRLIYYSQIVNDFQKGDIAEGYSVSREKKESFPLTVTSAQKNPTAFYLCASSQGISYEQYFGPGTRLTVT.

This clone was seen once. The J gene is TRBJ1-2, the V gene TRBV6-5, with D unclear. V gave up 2 bases and J gave up 2 bases, with 9 bases separating them. CDR1 is MNHEY, CDR2 SVGAGI, per germline. The CDR3 spans 14 residues. CDR3 in amino acids: CASSYQVSNYGYTF. The CDR3 DNA is TGTGCCAGCAGTTACCAAGTCTCCAACTATGGCTACACCTTC.

The chain has TRBV6-1 and TRBJ2-7; TRBD2 matches 7 bases. From germline, CDR1 is MNHNS and CDR2 SASEGT. V lost 0 bases and J lost 3; bases outside the gene matches: 5. The CDR3 spans 15 residues. CDR3 coding DNA: TGTGCCAGCAGTGAAGCTCTCGGGGGGATCTACGAGCAGTACTTC. Its translation is CASSEALGGIYEQYF.

This rearrangement joins TRBV14 to TRBJ1-3; D gene ambiguous. CDR3 length: 16 residues. Germline-derived CDR1 and CDR2 are SGHDN and FVKESK. The germline V and J ends were trimmed by 5 bases and 2 bases, with 16 bases remaining between them. DNA of the CDR3: TGTGCCAGCAGCTCCCTAGGGAATGCTGCTGGAAACACCATATATTTT. Translated, it gives CASSSLGNAAGNTIYF.